In this sample, the clone carrying this TCR beta chain turned up a few times. Its antigen is not known. The data are from a study of spatial heterogeneity in lung cancer. About the research overall: A consistent excess of beta-chain over alpha-chain sequences was detected. In the raw reads, each unique TCR and UMI combination was present more than ten times on average.

Stated time point: sample taken at primary tumor resection. Without sorting, whole RNA was sequenced from tumor, nontumor lung or frozen PBMC. Every individual TCR cDNA molecule carried its own unique molecular identifier, which allowed correction of PCR and sequencing errors. TCRdb reprocessed the 5' RACE reads with MiXCR, giving one entry per CDR3 protein. The sample includes fewer than 25,000 distinct CDR3 sequences, 3% to 3.5% of them seen just once. Deletions cut 3 bases from V and 0 bases from J, with 12 bases between. Germline CDR1 reads SQVTM; CDR2 reads ANQGSEA. The CDR3 contains 16 residues. General study findings and limits: Among blood samples, ubiquitous expanded tumor TCRs appeared more at resection than at follow-up.

This clonotype was sampled from a female donor with early-stage non-small cell lung cancer. Sequences were derived from PBMCs, sampled at surgery. The V call is TRBV29-1, the J call TRBJ2-6; possible D gene TRBD1, 6 bases. The CDR3 reads CSVESDSNSGANVLTF. The CDR3 DNA follows: TGCAGCGTTGAGTCGGACAGCAACTCTGGGGCCAACGTCCTGACTTTC.